Only a few counts were recorded for the clone carrying this TCR beta chain. The antigen is undetermined. The sample is drawn from a study of OX40 agonist ivuxolimab in advanced cancers. The overall study: Of the participants, approximately 40% had some prior anti-PD-1, anti-PD-L1 or anti-CTLA-4 therapy, which was allowed. Study-wide findings and caveats: It was also the case that some nonresponders had low normalized T-cell clonal expansion. There was clonal expansion of CD4+ and CD8+ blood T cells by week 6 at 0.1 to 3.0 mg/kg.

Libraries were prepared by immunoSEQ multiplex PCR; TCRdb keeps only in-frame clonotypes and omits some of them. The sample has roughly 44,000 clones, approximately 89% seen once. V was clipped by 0 bases and J by 6 bases, with 11 bases between them. CDR1 is SGHTA, CDR2 FQGNSA, per germline. This CDR3 contains 14 residues. This clonotype was obtained from an adult with an advanced solid tumor such as melanoma, head and neck, liver or kidney cancer. Sequenced here: CD4+ or CD8+ T cells sorted from blood, sampled in a trial of the OX40 agonist ivuxolimab. This chain joins TRBV7-2 and TRBJ1-1; no definite D call. Here the CDR3 reads CASSLALVSPEAFF. In DNA form, the CDR3 reads TGTGCCAGCAGCTTAGCCTTAGTTTCCCCTGAAGCTTTCTTT. The variable domain in full, completed from reference TRBV7-2 and TRBJ1-1, reads GAGVSQSPSNKVTEKGKDVELRCDPISGHTALYWYRQSLGQGLEFLIYFQGNSAPDKSGLPSDRFSAERTGGSVSTLTIQRTQQEDSAVYLCASSLALVSPEAFFGQGTRLTVV.